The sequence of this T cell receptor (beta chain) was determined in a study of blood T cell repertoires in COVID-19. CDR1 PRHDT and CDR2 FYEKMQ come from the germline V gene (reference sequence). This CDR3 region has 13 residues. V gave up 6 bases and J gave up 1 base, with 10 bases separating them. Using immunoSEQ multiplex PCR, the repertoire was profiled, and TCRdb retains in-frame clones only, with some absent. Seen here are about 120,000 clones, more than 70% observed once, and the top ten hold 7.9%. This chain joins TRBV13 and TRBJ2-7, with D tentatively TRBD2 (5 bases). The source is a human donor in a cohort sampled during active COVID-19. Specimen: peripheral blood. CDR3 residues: CASSSRGSYEQYF. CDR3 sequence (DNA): TGTGCCAGCAGTTCCCGGGGTTCCTACGAGCAGTACTTC.